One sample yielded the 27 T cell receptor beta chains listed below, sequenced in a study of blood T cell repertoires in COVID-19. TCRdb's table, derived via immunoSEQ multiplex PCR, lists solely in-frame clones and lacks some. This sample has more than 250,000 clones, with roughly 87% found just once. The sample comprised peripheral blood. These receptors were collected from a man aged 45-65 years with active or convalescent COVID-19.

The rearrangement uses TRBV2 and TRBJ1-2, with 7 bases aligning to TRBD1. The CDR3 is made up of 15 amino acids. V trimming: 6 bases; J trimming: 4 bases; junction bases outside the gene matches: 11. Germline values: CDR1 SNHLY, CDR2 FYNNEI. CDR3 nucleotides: TGTGCCAGCAGCTTAGTAGGGACAGCCCCCTATGGCTACACCTTC. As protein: CASSLVGTAPYGYTF. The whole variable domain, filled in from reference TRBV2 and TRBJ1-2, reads EPEVTQTPSHQVTQMGQEVILRCVPISNHLYFYWYRQILGQKVEFLVSFYNNEISEKSEIFDDQFSVERPDGSNFTLKIRSTKLEDSAMYFCASSLVGTAPYGYTFGSGTRLTVV.

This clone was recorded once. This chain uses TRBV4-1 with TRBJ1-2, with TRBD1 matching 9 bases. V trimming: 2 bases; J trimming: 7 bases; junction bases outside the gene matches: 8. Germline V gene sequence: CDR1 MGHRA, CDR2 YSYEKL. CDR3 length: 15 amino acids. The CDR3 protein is CASSQYGQGSSGYTF. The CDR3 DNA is TGCGCCAGCAGCCAATACGGACAGGGGAGCTCTGGCTACACCTTC.

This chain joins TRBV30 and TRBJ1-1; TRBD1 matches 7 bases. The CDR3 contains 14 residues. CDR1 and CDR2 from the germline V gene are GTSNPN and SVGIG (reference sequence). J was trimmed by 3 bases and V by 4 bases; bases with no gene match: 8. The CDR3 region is CAWTPGGEDTEAFF. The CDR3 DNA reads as TGTGCCTGGACCCCAGGGGGAGAGGACACTGAAGCTTTCTTT.

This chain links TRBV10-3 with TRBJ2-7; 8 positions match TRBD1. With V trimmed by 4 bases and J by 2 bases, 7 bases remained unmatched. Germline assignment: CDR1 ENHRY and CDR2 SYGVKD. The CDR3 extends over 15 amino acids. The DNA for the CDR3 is TGTGCCATCAGTGCGGGACAGGCCTACGCCTACGAGCAGTACTTC. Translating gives CAISAGQAYAYEQYF.

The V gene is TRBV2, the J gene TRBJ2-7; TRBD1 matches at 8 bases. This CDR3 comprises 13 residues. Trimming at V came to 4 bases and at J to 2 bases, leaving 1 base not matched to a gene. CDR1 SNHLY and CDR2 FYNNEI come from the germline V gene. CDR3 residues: CASSVGQAYEQYF. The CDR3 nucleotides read TGTGCCAGCAGTGTGGGACAGGCCTACGAGCAGTACTTC.

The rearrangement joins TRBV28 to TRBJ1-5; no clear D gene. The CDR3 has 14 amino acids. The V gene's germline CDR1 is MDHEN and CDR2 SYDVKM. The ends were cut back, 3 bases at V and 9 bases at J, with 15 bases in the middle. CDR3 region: CASSLEQEVGPQHF. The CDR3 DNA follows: TGTGCCAGCAGTTTGGAGCAGGAGGTAGGGCCCCAGCATTTT.

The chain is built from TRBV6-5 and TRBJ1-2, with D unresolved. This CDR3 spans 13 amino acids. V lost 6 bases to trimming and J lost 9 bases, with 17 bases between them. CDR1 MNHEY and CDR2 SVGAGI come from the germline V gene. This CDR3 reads CASRSTDNERYTF. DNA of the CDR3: TGTGCCAGCAGGTCCACAGACAACGAACGCTACACCTTC.

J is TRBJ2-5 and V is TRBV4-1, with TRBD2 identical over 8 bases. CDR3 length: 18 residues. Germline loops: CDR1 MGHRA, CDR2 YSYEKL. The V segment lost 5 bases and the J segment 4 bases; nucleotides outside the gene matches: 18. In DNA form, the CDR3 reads TGCGCCAGCAGCGCCCAGGCGCGGGCGGGAGGAAGTCTAGAGACCCAGTACTTC. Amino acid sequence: CASSAQARAGGSLETQYF.

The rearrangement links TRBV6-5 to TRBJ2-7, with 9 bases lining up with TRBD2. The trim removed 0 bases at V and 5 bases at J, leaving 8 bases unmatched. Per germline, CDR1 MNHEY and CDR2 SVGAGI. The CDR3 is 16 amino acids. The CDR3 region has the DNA TGTGCCAGCAGTTACTCTAGGCGGGGGGGCAGAAACGAGCAGTACTTC. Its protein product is CASSYSRRGGRNEQYF.

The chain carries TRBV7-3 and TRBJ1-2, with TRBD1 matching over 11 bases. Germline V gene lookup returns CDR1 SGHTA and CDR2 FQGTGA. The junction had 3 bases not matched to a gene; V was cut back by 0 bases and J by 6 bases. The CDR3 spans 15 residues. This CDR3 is CASSLTGQGVDGYTF. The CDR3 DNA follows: TGTGCCAGCAGCTTAACGGGACAGGGGGTCGATGGCTACACCTTC. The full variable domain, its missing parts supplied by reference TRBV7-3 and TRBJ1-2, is GAGVSQTPSNKVTEKGKYVELRCDPISGHTALYWYRQSLGQGPEFLIYFQGTGAADDSGLPNDRFFAVRPEGSVSTLKIQRTERGDSAVYLCASSLTGQGVDGYTFGSGTRLTVV.

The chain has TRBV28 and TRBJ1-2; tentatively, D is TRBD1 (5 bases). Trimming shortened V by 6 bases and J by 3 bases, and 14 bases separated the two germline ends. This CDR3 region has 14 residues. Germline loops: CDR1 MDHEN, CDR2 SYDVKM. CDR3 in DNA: TGTGCCAGCAGAGGGCAGGGCTTTCACTATGGCTACACCTTC. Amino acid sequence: CASRGQGFHYGYTF.

The CDR3 spells CASTTDRSYNEQFF. The CDR3 region has the DNA TGTGCCAGCACCACGGACAGGAGCTACAATGAGCAGTTCTTC. V is TRBV6-6 and J is TRBJ2-1; 7 nucleotides line up with TRBD1. The germline CDR1 and CDR2 sequences are MNHNY and SVGAGI (reference sequence). Trimming at V came to 7 bases and at J to 3 bases, leaving 6 bases not matched to a gene. The CDR3 has 14 amino acids.

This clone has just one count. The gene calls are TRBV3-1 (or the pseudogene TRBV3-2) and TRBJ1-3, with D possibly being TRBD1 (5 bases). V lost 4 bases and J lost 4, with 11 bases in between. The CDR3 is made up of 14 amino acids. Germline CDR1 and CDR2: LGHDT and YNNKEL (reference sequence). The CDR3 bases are TGTGCCAGCAGCCTCGGGACTGGCGGAAACACCATATATTTT. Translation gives CASSLGTGGNTIYF.

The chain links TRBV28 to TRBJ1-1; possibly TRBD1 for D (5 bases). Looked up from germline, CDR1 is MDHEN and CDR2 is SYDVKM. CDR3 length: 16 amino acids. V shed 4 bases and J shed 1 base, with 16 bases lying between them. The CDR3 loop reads CASSSLEGRGNTEAFF. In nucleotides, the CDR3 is TGTGCCAGCAGTTCCCTCGAGGGGAGGGGGAACACTGAAGCTTTCTTT.

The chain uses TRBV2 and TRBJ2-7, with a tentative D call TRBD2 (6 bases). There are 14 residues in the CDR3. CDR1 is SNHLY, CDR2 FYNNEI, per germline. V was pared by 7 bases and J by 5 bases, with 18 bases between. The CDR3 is CASIKGGTEHEQYF. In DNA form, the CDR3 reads TGTGCCAGCATAAAAGGCGGGACTGAGCACGAGCAGTACTTC.

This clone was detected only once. Here the CDR3 DNA reads TGTGCCAGCAGCTTACCAGGGGGATATGGCTACACCTTC. Its translation is CASSLPGGYGYTF. The chain uses TRBV11-1 and TRBJ1-2, with 7 bases aligning to TRBD1. J gave up 5 bases and V 2 bases, and 2 bases lay outside the gene matches. Germline CDR1 reads SGHAT; CDR2 reads FQDESV (reference sequence). The CDR3 totals 13 residues. The variable domain in full, with the rest retrieved from reference TRBV11-1 and TRBJ1-2, is EAEVAQSPRYKITEKSQAVAFWCDPISGHATLYWYRQILGQGPELLVQFQDESVVDDSQLPKDRFSAERLKGVDSTLKIQPAELGDSAMYLCASSLPGGYGYTFGSGTRLTVV.

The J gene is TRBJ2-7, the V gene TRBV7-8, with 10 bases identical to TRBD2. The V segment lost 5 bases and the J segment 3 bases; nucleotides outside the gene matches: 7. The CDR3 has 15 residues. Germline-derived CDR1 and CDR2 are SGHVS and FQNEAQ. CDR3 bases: TGTGCCAGCAGCCCACAGCGGGGGGGCGTCTACGAGCAGTACTTC. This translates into CASSPQRGGVYEQYF. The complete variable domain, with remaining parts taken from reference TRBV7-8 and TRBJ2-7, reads GAGVSQSPRYKVAKRGQDVALRCDPISGHVSLFWYQQALGQGPEFLTYFQNEAQLDKSGLPSDRFFAERPEGSVSTLKIQRTQQEDSAVYLCASSPQRGGVYEQYFGPGTRLTVT.

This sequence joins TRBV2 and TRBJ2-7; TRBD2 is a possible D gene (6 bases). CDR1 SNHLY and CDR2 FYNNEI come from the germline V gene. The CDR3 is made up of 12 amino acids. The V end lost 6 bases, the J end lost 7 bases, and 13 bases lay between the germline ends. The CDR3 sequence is CASREGLREQYF. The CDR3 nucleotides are TGTGCCAGCAGGGAGGGTCTTAGGGAGCAGTACTTC. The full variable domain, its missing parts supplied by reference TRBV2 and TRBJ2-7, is EPEVTQTPSHQVTQMGQEVILRCVPISNHLYFYWYRQILGQKVEFLVSFYNNEISEKSEIFDDQFSVERPDGSNFTLKIRSTKLEDSAMYFCASREGLREQYFGPGTRLTVT.

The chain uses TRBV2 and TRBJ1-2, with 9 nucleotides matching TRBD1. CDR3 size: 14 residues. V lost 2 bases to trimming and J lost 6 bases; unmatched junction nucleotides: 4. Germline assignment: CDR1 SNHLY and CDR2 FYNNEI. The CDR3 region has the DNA TGTGCCAGCAGTGAATCATGGACAGGGGATGGCTACACCTTC. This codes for CASSESWTGDGYTF.

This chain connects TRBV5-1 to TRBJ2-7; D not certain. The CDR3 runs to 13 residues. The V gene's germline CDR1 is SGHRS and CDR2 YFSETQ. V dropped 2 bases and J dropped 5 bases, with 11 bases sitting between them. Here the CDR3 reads CASSFTEFNEQYF. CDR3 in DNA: TGCGCCAGCAGCTTTACAGAATTTAACGAGCAGTACTTC. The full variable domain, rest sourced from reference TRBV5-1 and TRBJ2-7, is KAGVTQTPRYLIKTRGQQVTLSCSPISGHRSVSWYQQTPGQGLQFLFEYFSETQRNKGNFPGRFSGRQFSNSRSEMNVSTLELGDSALYLCASSFTEFNEQYFGPGTRLTVT.

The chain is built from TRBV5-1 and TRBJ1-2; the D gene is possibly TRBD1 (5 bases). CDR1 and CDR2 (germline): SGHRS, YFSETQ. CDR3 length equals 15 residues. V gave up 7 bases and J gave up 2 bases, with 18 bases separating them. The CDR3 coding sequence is TGCGCCAGCCACGTCGGAGGGGATAGGAACTATGGCTACACCTTC. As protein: CASHVGGDRNYGYTF.

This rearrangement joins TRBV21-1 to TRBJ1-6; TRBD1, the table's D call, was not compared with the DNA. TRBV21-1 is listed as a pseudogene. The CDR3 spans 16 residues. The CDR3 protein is CASSRRTGRVFSPLHF. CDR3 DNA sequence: TGTGCCAGCAGCAGACGGACAGGGAGGGTATTTTCACCCCTCCACTTT.

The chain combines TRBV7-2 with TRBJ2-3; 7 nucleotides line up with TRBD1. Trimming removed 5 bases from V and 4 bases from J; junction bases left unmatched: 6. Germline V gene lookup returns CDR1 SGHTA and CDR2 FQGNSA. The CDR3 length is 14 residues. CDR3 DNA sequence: TGTGCCAGCAGCCCGAGACAGGGTTCAGATACGCAGTATTTT. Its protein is CASSPRQGSDTQYF. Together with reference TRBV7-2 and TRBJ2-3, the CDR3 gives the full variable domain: GAGVSQSPSNKVTEKGKDVELRCDPISGHTALYWYRQSLGQGLEFLIYFQGNSAPDKSGLPSDRFSAERTGGSVSTLTIQRTQQEDSAVYLCASSPRQGSDTQYFGPGTRLTVL.

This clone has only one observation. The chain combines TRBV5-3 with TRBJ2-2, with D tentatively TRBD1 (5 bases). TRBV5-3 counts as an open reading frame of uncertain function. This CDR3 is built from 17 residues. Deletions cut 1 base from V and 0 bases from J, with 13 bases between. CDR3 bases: TGTGCCAGAAGCTTGTTGCCAGGGCCCGCGAACACCGGGGAGCTGTTTTTT. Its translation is CARSLLPGPANTGELFF.

CDR3 amino acids: CASSLEPNYGYTF. The CDR3 DNA is TGCGCCAGCAGCTTGGAGCCTAACTATGGCTACACCTTC. The V gene is TRBV5-1, the J gene TRBJ1-2, with D unresolved. Trimming cost V 0 bases and J 0 bases, with 3 bases left between them. CDR3 length: 13 amino acids. Germline assignment: CDR1 SGHRS and CDR2 YFSETQ. The variable domain in full, completed from reference TRBV5-1 and TRBJ1-2, reads KAGVTQTPRYLIKTRGQQVTLSCSPISGHRSVSWYQQTPGQGLQFLFEYFSETQRNKGNFPGRFSGRQFSNSRSEMNVSTLELGDSALYLCASSLEPNYGYTFGSGTRLTVV.

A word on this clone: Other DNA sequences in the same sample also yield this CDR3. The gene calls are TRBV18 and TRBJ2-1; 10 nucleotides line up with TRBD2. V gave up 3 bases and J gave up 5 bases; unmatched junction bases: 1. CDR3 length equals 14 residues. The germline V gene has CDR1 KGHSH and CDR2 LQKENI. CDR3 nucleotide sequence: TGTGCCAGCTCACCCGGACTAGCGGACAATGAGCAGTTCTTC. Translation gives CASSPGLADNEQFF.

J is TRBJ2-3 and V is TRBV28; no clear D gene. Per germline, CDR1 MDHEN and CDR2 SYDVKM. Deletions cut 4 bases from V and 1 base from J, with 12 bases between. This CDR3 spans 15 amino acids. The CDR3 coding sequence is TGTGCCAGCAGTTCGACTCCCCGAGGCACAGATACGCAGTATTTT. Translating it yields CASSSTPRGTDTQYF.